The 26 T cell receptor beta chains below were found in one sample sequenced in a study of tumor and adjacent non-tumor tissue in lung cancer. The template was RNA from unsorted bulk tissue. Distant lung tissue was collected more than 3 cm away from the tumor edge. Three rounds of nested PCR, following a modified ARM-PCR protocol, produced the TCRbeta library. TCRdb re-called the multiplex PCR reads through MiXCR, storing one row per CDR3 protein. This table has approximately 47,000 distinct CDR3 sequences, around 64% appearing once. Material: distant non-tumor lung tissue. The receptor source for this set is a woman between 65 and 79 years old with non-small cell lung cancer.

The chain carries TRBV5-1 and TRBJ2-3; TRBD2 might be the D (5 bases). The CDR3 covers 14 residues. V dropped 5 bases and J dropped 2 bases, with 12 bases sitting between them. Germline CDR1 is SGHRS and CDR2 is YFSETQ. The CDR3 loop reads CASRRATNTDTQYF. In nucleotides, the CDR3 is TGCGCCAGCAGGAGAGCGACTAACACAGATACGCAGTATTTT.

Many counts were recorded for this clonotype. The chain employs TRBV12-3 or TRBV12-4 and TRBJ1-4, with D tentatively TRBD1 (6 bases). This CDR3 comprises 15 residues. Trimming took 6 bases from V and 0 from J, leaving 11 bases between them. CDR3 in amino acids: CASSTGLATNEKLFF. The CDR3, as DNA: TGTGCCAGCAGCACAGGGCTTGCAACTAATGAAAAACTGTTTTTT.

The chain has TRBV6-5 and TRBJ2-7, with D perhaps given as TRBD1 or TRBD2 (5 bases each). Per germline, CDR1 MNHEY and CDR2 SVGAGI. CDR3 length: 13 residues. This chain's CDR3 is CAISSGRSYEQYF. CDR3 nucleotides: TGTGCTATCAGTTCGGGACGGAGTTACGAGCAGTACTTC.

Concerning this clonotype itself: A read error may account for a junction end that differs from germline. The gene calls are TRBV13 and TRBJ2-7; a weak D match, TRBD2 (6 bases). CDR3 length equals 14 residues. Germline V gene data show CDR1 as PRHDT and CDR2 as FYEKMQ (reference sequence). CDR3 loop: CASSLEGLDYEQYF. The DNA of the CDR3 is TGTGCCAGTAGCTTGGAGGGACTGGACTACGAGCAGTACTTC.

This clonotype was seen only a few times. An end of the junction differs from the germline gene, which may be a read error. V gene TRBV4-1 combines with J gene TRBJ1-1, with D maybe TRBD1 (6 bases). Germline-derived CDR1 and CDR2 are MGHRA and YSYEKL. The CDR3 contains 14 residues. The CDR3 nucleotides are TGCGCCTGCAGACACAGGACAGAGAACACTGAAGCTTTCTTT. Translated: CACRHRTENTEAFF.

A remark on this clonotype: The conserved phenylalanine or tryptophan normally closing the CDR3 is absent here, so this likely arose from a read error. V gene TRBV6-1 combines with J gene TRBJ2-7; 9 bases map to TRBD2. Germline assignment: CDR1 MNHNS and CDR2 SASEGT. The length of the CDR3 is 13 residues. V shed 8 bases and J 5 bases; nucleotides not matched to a gene: 7. CDR3 sequence (DNA): TGTGCCAGCTTAGCGGGAGTCGCCCACGAGCAGTACTTG. The encoded protein is CASLAGVAHEQYL.

This clonotype was counted only a few times. A much larger clone differs by one base, so this may be a read error. The chain employs TRBV5-1 and TRBJ1-1; possibly TRBD1 for D (5 bases). Germline CDR1 SGHRS, CDR2 YFSETQ. The CDR3 extends over 14 amino acids. This CDR3 is CANSDITGPPEAFF. CDR3 bases: TGCGCCAACAGCGATATAACAGGACCGCCTGAAGCTTTCTTT.

Note on this clonotype: Mismatch with germline at one junction end may stem from a read error. The chain couples TRBV29-1 to TRBJ1-1; possibly TRBD1 for D (6 bases). The CDR3 loop spans 13 amino acids. Germline CDR1 is SQVTM and CDR2 is ANQGSEA. Here the CDR3 DNA reads TGCAGCGCTAGGACAGACATGAACACTGAAGCTATCTTT. Protein product: CSARTDMNTEAIF.

As concerns this clonotype: The conserved final phenylalanine or tryptophan is absent from the CDR3, which likely points to a read error. This sequence joins TRBV11-2 and TRBJ2-1, with 10 bases aligning to TRBD1. V trimming: 1 base; J trimming: 6 bases; junction bases outside the gene matches: 18. CDR3 size: 20 residues. From germline, CDR1 is SGHAT and CDR2 FQNNGV. The CDR3: CASSLGLRDRGREGCNEQFL. The CDR3, as DNA: TGTGCCAGCAGCTTAGGCCTCCGGGACAGGGGACGGGAAGGGTGCAATGAGCAGTTCCTC.

This clonotype was picked up a small number of times. The junction differs from germline at one of its ends, possibly a read error. The chain recombines TRBV4-1 with TRBJ2-1; TRBD2 aligns across 9 bases. Germline V gene sequence: CDR1 MGHRA, CDR2 YSYEKL. The CDR3 runs 17 residues. CDR3 bases: TGTGCCAGCAACCAAAAGAGGGGGACTAGCCTCCTTGGTGAGCAGTTCTTC. It specifies CASNQKRGTSLLGEQFF.

Comments on this clonotype: This may be a read error: a much more frequent sequence differs by one nucleotide. A read error is likely, as this CDR3 ends without the conserved phenylalanine or tryptophan. V usage is TRBV6-5 and J usage is TRBJ2-5; 7 bases map to TRBD1. Per the germline V gene, CDR1 is MNHEY and CDR2 is SVGAGI. This CDR3 is 15 amino acids long. V shed 6 bases, J shed 0 bases, and the junction held 7 bases outside the gene matches. The chain's CDR3 is CASSPPTGNQETQYS. Here the CDR3 DNA reads TGTGCCAGCAGCCCCCCGACAGGGAACCAAGAGACCCAGTACTCC.

This sequence joins TRBV29-1 and TRBJ1-2; D is unresolved. Germline V CDR1 and CDR2: SQVTM, ANQGSEA. There are 17 residues in the CDR3. Trimming took 1 base from V and 5 from J, leaving 23 bases between them. The CDR3 region has the DNA TGCAGCGTTGAAGGTAACTCAGGAGACACCAAGCCATATGGCTACACCTTC. Translating it yields CSVEGNSGDTKPYGYTF.

This clonotype appeared once. The germline gene is not matched at one end of the junction; a read error may be the cause. V is TRBV12-3 or TRBV12-4 and J is TRBJ2-3, with D hard to call. CDR3 size: 12 residues. CDR3 in amino acids: CASTGHADTQYF. As DNA, the CDR3 is TGTGCCAGCACCGGGCACGCGGATACCCAGTATTTT.

This clonotype was seen at least ten times. This rearrangement joins TRBV7-8 to TRBJ1-3; D ambiguous. V lost 3 bases and J lost 0, with 15 bases in between. Germline values: CDR1 SGHVS, CDR2 FQNEAQ. This CDR3 region has 17 residues. CDR3 nucleotide sequence: TGTGCCAGCAGCTTTACGACCCTACTTACCTCTGGAAACACCATATATTTT. It translates to CASSFTTLLTSGNTIYF.

This clonotype appeared once. The junction and the germline gene differ at one end; a read error may be behind it. DNA of the CDR3: TGTGCCTCCGAAGACCAAGGTCCCGATGGCAACACCTTC. Translating it yields CASEDQGPDGNTF. This rearrangement joins TRBV6-1 to TRBJ1-2; D is undetermined. The length of the CDR3 is 13 residues. CDR1 and CDR2 from the germline V gene are MNHNS and SASEGT.

This rearrangement joins TRBV19 to TRBJ1-2; unclear D gene. The germline V and J ends were trimmed by 5 bases and 4 bases, with 11 bases remaining between them. The length of the CDR3 is 13 residues. The germline V gene encodes CDR1 LNHDA and CDR2 SQIVND (reference sequence). CDR3 in amino acids: CASSPATRYGYTF. CDR3 in DNA: TGTGCCAGTAGTCCAGCAACTCGCTATGGCTACACCTTC.

This clonotype was found many times. The rearrangement uses TRBV6-5 and TRBJ2-2; no clear D. V shed 7 bases and J shed 1 base, with 4 bases lying between them. The CDR3 spans 12 residues. CDR1 is MNHEY, CDR2 SVGAGI, per germline. The CDR3 reads CASTGNTGELFF. The CDR3, as DNA: TGTGCCAGCACAGGGAACACCGGGGAGCTGTTTTTT.

On this clonotype: This sequence may be a read error, since a much larger clone differs from it by one base. The chain employs TRBV5-4 and TRBJ2-3; D may be TRBD2 (5 bases). Germline values: CDR1 SGHNT, CDR2 YYREEE (reference sequence). The CDR3 consists of 13 residues. CDR3 sequence reads: CDSSDRTTDTQYF. The CDR3 region has the DNA TGTGACAGCAGCGACCGGACTACAGATACGCAGTATTTT.

This chain connects TRBV6-5 to TRBJ2-3; no clear D. Trimming took 10 bases from V and 5 from J, leaving 22 bases between them. The V gene's germline CDR1 is MNHEY and CDR2 SVGAGI. The CDR3 length is 15 residues. CDR3 sequence reads: CANNYSFMNIDTQYF. In DNA form, the CDR3 reads TGTGCCAACAATTACTCGTTTATGAACATAGATACGCAGTATTTT.

This clonotype is classed as medium-sized. The chain employs TRBV12-3 or TRBV12-4 and TRBJ2-3; 10 nucleotides agree with TRBD1. This CDR3 has 15 residues. Losses at the gene ends were 4 bases for V and 6 bases for J; bases not matched to a gene: 7. The CDR3 DNA follows: TGTGCCAGCAGTTCCGGGACAGGGGTTGTCGATACGCAGTATTTT. Translated: CASSSGTGVVDTQYF.

This clonotype was seen a single time. This may be a read error, as it is one base from a much larger clone. The chain uses TRBV24-1 and TRBJ2-1; weak D call: TRBD2 (6 bases). This CDR3 is built from 14 residues. Germline V gives CDR1 KGHDR, CDR2 SFDVKD. Trimming removed 6 bases from V and 7 bases from J, with 15 bases in between. DNA for the CDR3: TGTGCCACCAGTAGGTCGGGAGATGTTAATGAGCAGTTCTTC. Residues: CATSRSGDVNEQFF.

Notes on this clonotype: A read error may be the cause here, since a much bigger clone is one base away. This chain joins TRBV5-5 and TRBJ2-1; D is tentatively TRBD1 or TRBD2 (5 bases each). The germline V and J ends were trimmed by 0 bases and 2 bases, with 21 bases remaining between them. There are 19 residues in the CDR3. Per the germline V gene, CDR1 is SGHKS and CDR2 is YYEKEE (reference sequence). The CDR3 protein is CASSLGGSCGQGAYNEQFF. Written as DNA, the CDR3 is TGTGCCAGCAGCTTGGGGGGTAGCTGTGGTCAGGGAGCCTACAATGAGCAGTTCTTC.

With regard to this clonotype: This may come from a read error, since a much larger clone is one base off. V usage is TRBV12-3 or TRBV12-4 and J usage is TRBJ2-7, with 10 bases matching TRBD1. The CDR3 loop spans 16 amino acids. The trim removed 4 bases at V and 3 bases at J, leaving 9 bases unmatched. CDR3 in DNA: TGTGCCAGCAGTTCTCTAACCGGGACAGGGGTCTACGAGCAGTACTTC. This encodes CASSSLTGTGVYEQYF.

To note about this clonotype: An end of the junction does not agree with germline; a read error may underlie this. The rearrangement joins TRBV11-2 to TRBJ2-1, with TRBD2 matching over 8 bases. CDR1 and CDR2 (germline): SGHAT, FQNNGV. The CDR3 contains 19 residues. CDR3 protein: CASSLEWGLGGVNYNEHFF. As DNA, the CDR3 is TGTGCCAGCAGCTTAGAGTGGGGACTAGGGGGAGTTAACTACAATGAGCACTTCTTC.

Of note for this clonotype: Sequence at one end of the junction differs from germline and may be a read error. The chain links TRBV6-2 or TRBV6-3 to TRBJ2-4; 9 bases map to TRBD2. CDR1 and CDR2 from the germline V gene are MNHEY and SVGEGT. The CDR3 extends over 18 amino acids. In nucleotides, the CDR3 is TGTGCCAACAGTTACGCTAGCGGGGCGGTGATAGACAAAAACATTCAGTACTTC. This encodes CANSYASGAVIDKNIQYF.

In this sample, this clonotype turned up once. No conserved phenylalanine or tryptophan is present at the end of the CDR3, so a read error is the likely explanation. No DNA is shown, since the ends of the CDR3 on it are uncertain; the CDR3 is the one TCRdb lists. The chain employs TRBV6-5 and TRBJ2-6. The CDR3 has 16 amino acids, counting both end residues. CDR1 is MNHEY, CDR2 SVGAGI, per germline. CDR3 region: CASSYSMDSGANFTTL.